The 18 T cell receptor beta chains in this list originate from one sample, sequenced in a study of STAT3 mutations in large granular lymphocyte leukemia. Study results and caveats: Every T-LGLL patient had at least one immunodominant TCRbeta clonotype.

The antigens of these receptors remain unknown. Sequenced by immunoSEQ multiplex PCR; TCRdb stores in-frame clones only, minus some. Of around 39,000 clones listed, more than 70% are singletons. The sequenced sample was PBMCs. These receptors were collected from a human donor with T large granular lymphocyte leukemia. Some clones in this sample may be carry-over from other donors' samples.

This rearrangement joins TRBV11-2 to TRBJ1-1; no clear D gene. The V end lost 0 bases, the J end lost 3 bases, and 11 bases lay between the germline ends. This CDR3 has 15 amino acids. Germline V CDR1 and CDR2: SGHAT, FQNNGV. CDR3 in amino acids: CASSLDPGRYTEAFF. In DNA form, the CDR3 reads TGTGCCAGCAGCTTAGATCCGGGAAGGTACACTGAAGCTTTCTTT.

The CDR3, as DNA: TGCGCCAGCAGCCGCCCAACTTCTGACAGGGGGCTAAATACGCAGTATTTT. Its translation: CASSRPTSDRGLNTQYF. The chain combines TRBV5-1 with TRBJ2-3; 10 positions agree with TRBD1. Trimming took 4 bases from V and 7 from J; bases not matched to a gene: 15. CDR3 length: 17 amino acids. CDR1 is SGHRS, CDR2 YFSETQ, per germline.

This clone was detected only a few times. The chain uses TRBV5-1 and TRBJ1-4; D may be TRBD1 (6 bases). Germline V gene lookup returns CDR1 SGHRS and CDR2 YFSETQ. V lost 5 bases to trimming and J lost 3 bases, with 8 bases between them. The CDR3 covers 13 residues. CDR3 nucleotides: TGCGCCAGCAGGGACAGCCCTAATGAAAAACTGTTTTTT. Translated: CASRDSPNEKLFF.

This clone was observed a few times. The chain carries TRBV6-5 and TRBJ2-7; D gene ambiguous. The V gene's germline CDR1 is MNHEY and CDR2 SVGAGI. This CDR3 contains 14 residues. V was shortened by 0 bases and J by 3 bases, with 9 bases between the two germline ends. In nucleotides, the CDR3 is TGTGCCAGCAGTTACTCCGGCACCGTCTACGAGCAGTACTTC. It codes for CASSYSGTVYEQYF.

The V gene is TRBV5-1, the J gene TRBJ2-3; the D gene could be TRBD1 or TRBD2 (6 bases each). Trimming took off 4 bases at V and 1 base at J, with 16 bases between the two ends. The CDR3 spans 16 residues. Germline V gene sequence: CDR1 SGHRS, CDR2 YFSETQ. The CDR3 loop reads CASSPPPGAGTDTQYF. DNA for the CDR3: TGCGCCAGCAGCCCCCCCCCGGGGGCAGGCACAGATACGCAGTATTTT.

The V call is TRBV5-1, the J call TRBJ1-4; 7 bases line up with TRBD1. The V gene end was trimmed by 0 bases and the J gene end by 5 bases; junction bases not matched to a gene: 7. Germline assignment: CDR1 SGHRS and CDR2 YFSETQ. The CDR3 consists of 16 residues. The CDR3 is CASSLGGTVGNEKLFF. The CDR3 DNA reads as TGCGCCAGCAGCTTGGGGGGGACAGTTGGCAATGAAAAACTGTTTTTT.

The chain recombines TRBV2 with TRBJ2-1; D uncertain. There are 14 residues in the CDR3. The ends were cut back, 1 base at V and 6 bases at J, with 10 bases in the middle. Germline CDR1 and CDR2: SNHLY and FYNNEI. In nucleotides, the CDR3 is TGTGCCAGCAGTGAAGATTCGGGTTCCAATGAGCAGTTCTTC. Its protein is CASSEDSGSNEQFF.

This clone was found a few times. This sequence joins TRBV28 and TRBJ1-6; TRBD1 matches at 8 bases. Germline V gene sequence: CDR1 MDHEN, CDR2 SYDVKM. The CDR3 runs 12 residues. After removal of 4 bases from V and 15 bases from J, the junction contained 5 bases not matched to a gene. The CDR3 sequence is CASSSQGEHLHF. The CDR3 DNA follows: TGTGCCAGCAGTTCACAGGGGGAGCACCTCCACTTT. The complete variable domain, with remaining parts taken from reference TRBV28 and TRBJ1-6, reads DVKVTQSSRYLVKRTGEKVFLECVQDMDHENMFWYRQDPGLGLRLIYFSYDVKMKEKGDIPEGYSVSREKKERFSLILESASTNQTSMYLCASSSQGEHLHFGNGTRLTVT.

This clone has only one observation. The gene calls are TRBV5-1 and TRBJ2-3, with 7 bases identical to TRBD1. CDR3 length equals 17 residues. The germline gives CDR1 SGHRS, CDR2 YFSETQ. V lost 3 bases and J lost 0; bases outside the gene matches: 10. CDR3 DNA: TGCGCCAGCAGCTCCCTAACCGGGACAGCAAGCACAGATACGCAGTATTTT. Its protein is CASSSLTGTASTDTQYF.

The chain links TRBV5-1 to TRBJ2-3; either TRBD1 or TRBD2 may supply D (6 bases each). The V gene lost 0 bases and the J gene lost 1 base, with 15 bases spanning the gap. Germline CDR1 and CDR2: SGHRS and YFSETQ. The CDR3 is made up of 17 amino acids. The CDR3 DNA reads TGCGCCAGCAGCTTGGCCGTGGTGGGGGGCGGCACAGATACGCAGTATTTT. It encodes CASSLAVVGGGTDTQYF.

The chain combines TRBV5-1 with TRBJ2-3; 10 positions match TRBD2. With V trimmed by 4 bases and J by 10 bases, 12 bases remained unmatched. This CDR3 contains 15 residues. From germline, CDR1 is SGHRS and CDR2 YFSETQ. Here the CDR3 reads CASSDLAGADRAQYF. CDR3 in DNA: TGCGCCAGCAGCGACCTAGCGGGGGCGGATCGAGCGCAGTATTTT.

This rearrangement joins TRBV9 to TRBJ2-7; unclear D gene. V gave up 0 bases and J gave up 0 bases, with 7 bases separating them. The germline gives CDR1 SGDLS, CDR2 YYNGEE. The CDR3 runs to 14 residues. The CDR3 here is CASSVEGFSYEQYF. The CDR3 coding sequence is TGTGCCAGCAGCGTAGAAGGGTTCTCCTACGAGCAGTACTTC. Drawing the rest from reference TRBV9 and TRBJ2-7, the complete variable domain is DSGVTQTPKHLITATGQRVTLRCSPRSGDLSVYWYQQSLDQGLQFLIQYYNGEERAKGNILERFSAQQFPDLHSELNLSSLELGDSALYFCASSVEGFSYEQYFGPGTRLTVT.

The chain links TRBV20-1 to TRBJ1-1; D unresolved. The germline V and J ends were trimmed by 6 bases and 1 base, with 6 bases remaining between them. Germline V gene lookup returns CDR1 DFQATT and CDR2 SNEGSKA (reference sequence). There are 11 residues in the CDR3. The CDR3 is CSAVKNTEAFF. The CDR3 DNA follows: TGCAGTGCCGTGAAGAACACTGAAGCTTTCTTT.

V is TRBV2 and J is TRBJ1-2, with D possibly TRBD1 on 5 matching bases. Trimming took off 3 bases at V and 4 bases at J, with 18 bases between the two ends. The CDR3 is 16 amino acids. Germline CDR1 reads SNHLY; CDR2 reads FYNNEI. The CDR3 DNA is TGTGCCAGCAGTGAGCTGGAACCAACAGGATTCTATGGCTACACCTTC. This sequence encodes CASSELEPTGFYGYTF.

The J gene is TRBJ1-5, the V gene TRBV5-8, with D hard to call. Per the germline V gene, CDR1 is SGHTS and CDR2 is YDEGEE. Deletions cut 4 bases from V and 5 bases from J, with 10 bases between. The CDR3 extends over 13 amino acids. The CDR3 DNA is TGTGCCAGCAGCCCGGTCATTTATCAGCCCCAGCATTTT. Its protein is CASSPVIYQPQHF.

This rearrangement joins TRBV4-3 to TRBJ2-2; no definite D call. The CDR3 contains 14 residues. Germline-derived CDR1 and CDR2 are LGHNA and YSLEER. Trimming pared 0 bases from V and 7 bases from J, leaving 9 bases between. This CDR3 reads CASSQDAEIGELFF. The CDR3 DNA is TGCGCCAGCAGCCAAGATGCGGAAATCGGGGAGCTGTTTTTT.

The gene calls are TRBV5-4 and TRBJ2-7; D possibly corresponds to TRBD1 (6 bases). The CDR3 is 15 residues long. Germline V gives CDR1 SGHNT, CDR2 YYREEE (reference sequence). Trimming pared 0 bases from V and 0 bases from J, leaving 10 bases between. The CDR3 protein is CASSLAPDSSYEQYF. CDR3 bases: TGTGCCAGCAGCTTGGCCCCGGACAGCTCCTACGAGCAGTACTTC.

The genes are TRBV19 and TRBJ1-6; D ambiguous. CDR3 length equals 15 residues. Germline-derived CDR1 and CDR2 are LNHDA and SQIVND (reference sequence). Trimming removed 5 bases at V and 6 bases at J, with 14 bases between. The CDR3 coding sequence is TGTGCCAGTAGTCTCTCCCGGACCCTTAATTCACCCCTCCACTTT. Its protein product is CASSLSRTLNSPLHF. Looking up the rest from reference TRBV19 and TRBJ1-6 gives the full variable domain: DGGITQSPKYLFRKEGQNVTLSCEQNLNHDAMYWYRQDPGQGLRLIYYSQIVNDFQKGDIAEGYSVSREKKESFPLTVTSAQKNPTAFYLCASSLSRTLNSPLHFGNGTRLTVT.